The 24 T cell receptor beta chains below were found in one sample sequenced in a study of blood T cell repertoires in COVID-19. Profiling relied on immunoSEQ multiplex PCR, and the TCRdb table lists in-frame clones only, not all of them. The sample has under 55,000 clones, roughly 80% seen once; the top ten hold roughly 6%. Sequencing was carried out using PBMCs or T cells enriched from blood (not recorded which). Source of these receptors: a woman between 45 and 65 years old with acute COVID-19.

V and J are TRBV29-1 and TRBJ1-1; D may be TRBD1 (5 bases). With 4 bases removed from V and 1 base from J, the gap between germline ends came to 10 bases. CDR1 and CDR2 (germline): SQVTM, ANQGSEA. The length of the CDR3 is 13 residues. CDR3 protein: CSVGLTGNTEAFF. The CDR3, as DNA: TGCAGCGTTGGCCTAACAGGGAACACTGAAGCTTTCTTT.

V is TRBV3-1 (or the pseudogene TRBV3-2) and J is TRBJ1-4, with D possibly TRBD1 on 6 matching bases. V lost 0 bases and J 7 bases, leaving 18 bases between the germline ends. This CDR3 contains 17 residues. Germline V CDR1 and CDR2: LGHDT, YNNKEL (reference sequence). The CDR3 is CASSQDKVGGLSEKLFF. Written as DNA, the CDR3 is TGTGCCAGCAGCCAAGATAAGGTCGGGGGGCTAAGTGAAAAACTGTTTTTT.

The chain is built from TRBV4-1 and TRBJ1-2, with D hard to call. Per the germline V gene, CDR1 is MGHRA and CDR2 is YSYEKL. The length of the CDR3 is 13 residues. V gave up 0 bases and J gave up 4 bases, with 6 bases separating them. CDR3: CASSQDFLYGYTF. CDR3 in DNA: TGCGCCAGCAGCCAAGATTTCCTCTATGGCTACACCTTC.

A few counts support this clone. This chain's CDR3 is CASSFKRGPSTDTQYF. CDR3 DNA sequence: TGTGCCAGCAGCTTCAAGCGGGGGCCCTCCACAGATACGCAGTATTTT. The chain recombines TRBV11-2 with TRBJ2-3, with 8 bases fitting TRBD2. V gave up 3 bases and J gave up 2 bases; unmatched junction bases: 7. Germline-derived CDR1 and CDR2 are SGHAT and FQNNGV. The CDR3 extends over 16 amino acids.

This clone occurred once. The chain has TRBV4-1 and TRBJ1-4, with 7 bases that match TRBD1. This CDR3 has 14 residues. Per germline, CDR1 MGHRA and CDR2 YSYEKL. J was trimmed by 8 bases and V by 4 bases; bases with no gene match: 7. The CDR3 region is CASSPGGIREKLFF. CDR3 DNA sequence: TGCGCCAGCAGCCCAGGGGGGATTAGGGAAAAACTGTTTTTT.

The chain joins TRBV14 to TRBJ2-5, with TRBD1 identical over 11 bases. The CDR3 extends over 15 amino acids. The germline V gene encodes CDR1 SGHDN and CDR2 FVKESK. V gave up 4 bases and J gave up 7 bases; unmatched junction bases: 8. The CDR3 here is CASSLRTGGIGTQYF. CDR3 bases: TGTGCCAGCAGCCTACGGACAGGGGGCATAGGGACCCAGTACTTC. The whole variable domain, remainder taken from reference TRBV14 and TRBJ2-5, is EAGVTQFPSHSVIEKGQTVTLRCDPISGHDNLYWYRRVMGKEIKFLLHFVKESKQDESGMPNNRFLAERTGGTYSTLKVQPAELEDSGVYFCASSLRTGGIGTQYFGPGTRLLVL.

The gene calls are TRBV29-1 and TRBJ1-2, with 7 bases that match TRBD1. The V segment lost 0 bases and the J segment 2 bases; nucleotides outside the gene matches: 6. This CDR3 comprises 15 residues. Germline loops: CDR1 SQVTM, CDR2 ANQGSEA. The CDR3 coding sequence is TGCAGCGTTGAAGAAAGACAGGGCAGGAACTATGGCTACACCTTC. Protein: CSVEERQGRNYGYTF.

This clone was seen a handful of times. The rearrangement uses TRBV5-1 and TRBJ1-2; no clear D. The CDR3 runs 13 residues. V dropped 5 bases and J dropped 0 bases, with 8 bases sitting between them. Germline V lookup: CDR1 SGHRS, CDR2 YFSETQ. CDR3: CASREVSNYGYTF. In nucleotides, the CDR3 is TGCGCCAGCAGGGAGGTATCTAACTATGGCTACACCTTC.

This chain uses TRBV9 with TRBJ2-3; the match to TRBD2 covers 8 bases. Looked up from germline, CDR1 is SGDLS and CDR2 is YYNGEE. V lost 1 base and J lost 0; bases outside the gene matches: 10. CDR3 size: 18 residues. The CDR3 DNA follows: TGTGCCAGCAGCGTAAAGGACGGGGGGGCCCTTAGCACAGATACGCAGTATTTT. Protein product: CASSVKDGGALSTDTQYF.

The chain couples TRBV15 to TRBJ1-2; a weak D match, TRBD1 (6 bases). This CDR3 region has 14 residues. V was shortened by 0 bases and J by 5 bases, with 10 bases between the two germline ends. The V gene's germline CDR1 is LNHNV and CDR2 YYDKDF (reference sequence). The CDR3 reads CATSRDHQGYGYTF. The CDR3 bases are TGTGCCACCAGCAGAGATCATCAGGGGTATGGCTACACCTTC.

The genes are TRBV2 and TRBJ2-7, with 9 nucleotides matching TRBD2. This CDR3 is 15 amino acids long. Germline V CDR1 and CDR2: SNHLY, FYNNEI. Trimming at V came to 2 bases and at J to 2 bases, leaving 4 bases not matched to a gene. CDR3 residues: CASSEQTSGPYEQYF. For the CDR3, the DNA is TGTGCCAGCAGTGAACAGACTAGCGGTCCCTACGAGCAGTACTTC. Full variable domain (remainder filled in from reference TRBV2 and TRBJ2-7): EPEVTQTPSHQVTQMGQEVILRCVPISNHLYFYWYRQILGQKVEFLVSFYNNEISEKSEIFDDQFSVERPDGSNFTLKIRSTKLEDSAMYFCASSEQTSGPYEQYFGPGTRLTVT.

CDR3: CASSYTGNGYTF. The DNA for the CDR3 is TGTGCCAGCAGTTACACAGGGAATGGCTACACCTTC. V usage is TRBV6-5 and J usage is TRBJ1-2, with D perhaps matching TRBD1 (6 bases). Per germline, CDR1 MNHEY and CDR2 SVGAGI. Trimming shortened V by 2 bases and J by 6 bases, and 7 bases separated the two germline ends. The CDR3 sequence is 12 residues long.

The chain is built from TRBV19 and TRBJ2-1; TRBD2 aligns across 13 bases. The CDR3 consists of 15 residues. V dropped 5 bases and J dropped 5; count of bases not matched to a gene: 3. The germline CDR1 and CDR2 sequences are LNHDA and SQIVND (reference sequence). In DNA, the CDR3 is TGTGCCAGTAGTGGGGGACTAGCGGGACACAATGAGCAGTTCTTC. It specifies CASSGGLAGHNEQFF.

The chain carries TRBV2 and TRBJ2-3; TRBD2 matches at 10 bases. This CDR3 region has 16 residues. CDR1 is SNHLY, CDR2 FYNNEI, per germline. V was pared by 8 bases and J by 2 bases, with 10 bases of the junction left unmatched. CDR3 nucleotides: TGTGCCAGCGGAGGGGTACTAGCGGGGTCCACAGATACGCAGTATTTT. Amino acids: CASGGVLAGSTDTQYF. The full variable domain, in which reference TRBV2 and TRBJ2-3 provide the parts outside the CDR3, is EPEVTQTPSHQVTQMGQEVILRCVPISNHLYFYWYRQILGQKVEFLVSFYNNEISEKSEIFDDQFSVERPDGSNFTLKIRSTKLEDSAMYFCASGGVLAGSTDTQYFGPGTRLTVL.

The CDR3 loop reads CASSQGTGGIGNQPQHF. Here the CDR3 DNA reads TGCGCCAGCAGTCAAGGGACAGGGGGAATCGGCAATCAGCCCCAGCATTTT. The chain combines TRBV23-1 with TRBJ1-5; TRBD1 agrees at 11 bases. TRBV23-1 qualifies as an ORF whose function is uncertain. The V and J ends lost 2 bases and 2 bases, in that order; junction bases with no gene match: 5. This CDR3 region has 17 residues.

The chain combines TRBV5-1 with TRBJ2-1; 13 bases agree with TRBD2. J gave up 5 bases and V 0 bases, and 5 bases lay outside the gene matches. The CDR3 length is 17 residues. The germline CDR1 and CDR2 sequences are SGHRS and YFSETQ. Here the CDR3 reads CASSLGTSGGWNNEQFF. CDR3 nucleotides: TGCGCCAGCAGCTTGGGGACTAGCGGGGGCTGGAACAATGAGCAGTTCTTC.

This clone was detected a few times. The chain recombines TRBV12-5 with TRBJ1-5, with TRBD1 matching over 9 bases. Germline trimming cut 5 bases from V and 4 bases from J; bases unmatched to any gene: 9. The CDR3 is made up of 16 amino acids. Germline V lookup: CDR1 LGHNT, CDR2 FRNRAP. The CDR3 DNA reads as TGTGCTAGTGGTATCCTGGACAGGGGAGGAAATCAGCCCCAGCATTTT. This codes for CASGILDRGGNQPQHF.

The V call is TRBV5-8, the J call TRBJ2-7; 9 bases map to TRBD1. This CDR3 spans 12 amino acids. V gave up 6 bases and J gave up 3 bases; unmatched junction bases: 1. Germline V gene data show CDR1 as SGHTS and CDR2 as YDEGEE. In DNA, the CDR3 is TGTGCCAGCAAGGGACAGGGCTACGAGCAGTACTTC. Its protein product is CASKGQGYEQYF.

The gene calls are TRBV28 and TRBJ1-6; 9 bases match TRBD1. The length of the CDR3 is 15 residues. Germline V gene lookup returns CDR1 MDHEN and CDR2 SYDVKM. The ends lost 5 bases at V and 10 bases at J; junction bases unmatched: 9. DNA for the CDR3: TGTGCCAGCAGTCAGGCGGGACAGGGACACTCACCCCTCCACTTT. It translates to CASSQAGQGHSPLHF.

This sequence joins TRBV18 and TRBJ1-3; D uncertain. CDR1 is KGHSH and CDR2 is LQKENI in the germline V gene. This CDR3 has 15 amino acids. V gave up 2 bases and J gave up 0 bases, with 8 bases separating them. This CDR3 reads CASSPNSPSGNTIYF. In DNA form, the CDR3 reads TGTGCCAGCTCACCAAACAGTCCCTCTGGAAACACCATATATTTT.

This clone was seen only a few times. The CDR3 nucleotides read TGTGCCAGCAGCAGAAACAGGGGGAACACTGAAGCTTTCTTT. It yields the protein CASSRNRGNTEAFF. The genes are TRBV3-1 (or the pseudogene TRBV3-2) and TRBJ1-1, with TRBD1 identical over 7 bases. V was clipped by 5 bases and J by 1 base; unmatched bases: 4. Germline loops: CDR1 LGHDT, CDR2 YNNKEL (reference sequence). The CDR3 extends over 14 amino acids.

The V call is TRBV11-2, the J call TRBJ1-2; 7 positions agree with TRBD1. Germline CDR1 is SGHAT and CDR2 is FQNNGV. Unmatched junction bases numbered 5, after V lost 3 bases and J lost 4 bases. This CDR3 is 14 amino acids long. The CDR3 loop is CASSFGGQFYGYTF. The CDR3 bases are TGTGCCAGCAGCTTCGGGGGACAGTTCTATGGCTACACCTTC. Full variable domain (rest looked up from reference TRBV11-2 and TRBJ1-2): EAGVAQSPRYKIIEKRQSVAFWCNPISGHATLYWYQQILGQGPKLLIQFQNNGVVDDSQLPKDRFSAERLKGVDSTLKIQPAKLEDSAVYLCASSFGGQFYGYTFGSGTRLTVV.

This clone came up once. The chain has TRBV18 and TRBJ2-1, with 12 bases lining up with TRBD2. The CDR3 extends over 18 amino acids. Germline assignment: CDR1 KGHSH and CDR2 LQKENI. V trimming: 0 bases; J trimming: 2 bases; junction bases outside the gene matches: 5. The CDR3 loop is CASSPPGLAGAAYNEQFF. CDR3 bases: TGTGCCAGCTCACCACCGGGACTAGCGGGCGCCGCCTACAATGAGCAGTTCTTC.

The chain combines TRBV7-6 with TRBJ2-5; D gene uncertain. CDR1 SGHVS and CDR2 FNYEAQ come from the germline V gene. There are 12 residues in the CDR3. V was trimmed by 4 bases and J by 2 bases, leaving 5 bases between them. The CDR3 region has the DNA TGTGCCAGCAGCTCGAGACAAGAGACCCAGTACTTC. Protein sequence: CASSSRQETQYF.